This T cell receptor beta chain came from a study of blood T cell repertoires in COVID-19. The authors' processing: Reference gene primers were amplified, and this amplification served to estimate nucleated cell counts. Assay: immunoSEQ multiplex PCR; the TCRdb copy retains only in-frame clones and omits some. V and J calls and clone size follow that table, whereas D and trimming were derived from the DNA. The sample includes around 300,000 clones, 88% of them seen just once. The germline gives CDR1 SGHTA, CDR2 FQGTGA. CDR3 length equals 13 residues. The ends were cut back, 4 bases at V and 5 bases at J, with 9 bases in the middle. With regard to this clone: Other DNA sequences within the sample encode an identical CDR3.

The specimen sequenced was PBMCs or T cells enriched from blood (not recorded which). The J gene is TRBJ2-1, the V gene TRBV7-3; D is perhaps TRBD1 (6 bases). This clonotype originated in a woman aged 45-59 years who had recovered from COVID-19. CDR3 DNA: TGTGCCAGCAGCTCGGGACACCACAATGAGCAGTTCTTC. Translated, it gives CASSSGHHNEQFF.